This is a list of T cell receptor beta chains from one sample in a study of blood T cell repertoires in COVID-19. The method was immunoSEQ multiplex PCR; TCRdb's version includes in-frame clones alone and lacks a portion of them. The repertoire holds 90,000 or so clones, approximately 89% seen once, with about 17% in the top ten. Sequenced material: peripheral blood. Receptor source: a human donor in a cohort sampled during active COVID-19. CDR3s include the opening cysteine and the closing phenylalanine or tryptophan. D genes are given only for firm matches. The size entry is marked missing in some rows and otherwise reads once, few, many or a size class.

J gene: TRBJ2-5
clone size: .
D gene: .
V gene: TRBV4-1
CDR3 DNA: TGCGCCAGCAGCCAACGGGAGACCCAGTACTTC
CDR3 protein: CASSQRETQYF

J gene: TRBJ1-6
clone size: .
D gene: TRBD1
V gene: TRBV29-1
CDR3 DNA: TGCAGCGCCCCGGGACAGTTTAATTCACCCCTCCACTTT
CDR3 protein: CSAPGQFNSPLHF

J gene: TRBJ1-2
clone size: .
D gene: TRBD1
V gene: TRBV7-9
CDR3 DNA: TGTGCCAGCAGCCCTTACCAGGGGGCAGGCTATGGCTACACCTTC
CDR3 protein: CASSPYQGAGYGYTF

J gene: TRBJ1-4
clone size: .
D gene: .
V gene: TRBV11-2
CDR3 DNA: TGTGCCAGCAGCACCCAGGGTATCGGGGAAAAACTGTTTTTT
CDR3 protein: CASSTQGIGEKLFF

J gene: TRBJ2-3
clone size: .
D gene: TRBD2
V gene: TRBV27
CDR3 DNA: TGTGCCAGCGGGCCGGGGGGGCTAGATACGCAGTATTTT
CDR3 protein: CASGPGGLDTQYF

J gene: TRBJ1-4
clone size: .
D gene: TRBD1
V gene: TRBV27
CDR3 DNA: TGTGCCAGTACAGGGGGCTCGTCTAATGAAAAACTGTTTTTT
CDR3 protein: CASTGGSSNEKLFF

J gene: TRBJ1-1
clone size: .
D gene: .
V gene: TRBV7-3
CDR3 DNA: TGTGCCAGCAGCACGACATCAAACACTGAAGCTTTCTTT
CDR3 protein: CASSTTSNTEAFF

J gene: TRBJ1-1
clone size: few
D gene: TRBD1
V gene: TRBV7-6
CDR3 DNA: TGTGCCAGCAGCTTAGGTCCGGGACAGGGTTACATGAACACTGAAGCTTTCTTT
CDR3 protein: CASSLGPGQGYMNTEAFF

J gene: TRBJ1-1
clone size: .
D gene: .
V gene: TRBV30
CDR3 DNA: TGTGCCTGGAGTGTAAGGCCCGGCGGCACTGAAGCTTTCTTT
CDR3 protein: CAWSVRPGGTEAFF

J gene: TRBJ1-1
clone size: .
D gene: .
V gene: TRBV29-1
CDR3 DNA: TGCAGCGTTGTGATGTTTAGCGCTGAAGCTTTCTTT
CDR3 protein: CSVVMFSAEAFF

J gene: TRBJ1-2
clone size: .
D gene: .
V gene: TRBV24-1
CDR3 DNA: TGTGCCACCGGCGGAGACTATGGCTACACCTTC
CDR3 protein: CATGGDYGYTF

J gene: TRBJ2-1
clone size: once
D gene: TRBD1
V gene: TRBV19
CDR3 DNA: TGTGCCAGCGAAGACAGGGGGCCTTTCAATGAGCAGTTCTTC
CDR3 protein: CASEDRGPFNEQFF

J gene: TRBJ1-4
clone size: .
D gene: TRBD1
V gene: TRBV5-4
CDR3 DNA: TGTGCCAGCAGCATCGACAGGGCAGGGGAAAAACTGTTTTTT
CDR3 protein: CASSIDRAGEKLFF